The 16 T cell receptor beta chains below come from one sample, sequenced in a study of blood T cells in healthy people across ages. For the second PCR, which ran for about 6 to 11 cycles, a sample-barcoded 5' primer and a J-beta primer mix were used. In TCRdb, the 5' RACE reads were re-called with MiXCR into one record per CDR3 protein. The sample has roughly 900,000 distinct CDR3 sequences, roughly 26% seen once. The specimen sequenced was blood. These receptors were taken from a woman older than 75 in good health.

The rearrangement uses TRBV28 and TRBJ2-7, with TRBD2 identical over 7 bases. This CDR3 has 13 amino acids. The germline V gene has CDR1 MDHEN and CDR2 SYDVKM. With V trimmed by 6 bases and J by 6 bases, 8 bases remained unmatched. CDR3 sequence: CASREVGGVEQYF. CDR3 DNA: TGTGCCAGCAGGGAGGTTGGGGGGGTCGAGCAGTACTTC.

This clonotype appeared many times. The chain links TRBV7-2 to TRBJ2-1; TRBD2 matches 14 bases. The CDR3 consists of 18 residues. CDR1 is SGHTA and CDR2 is FQGNSA in the germline V gene. Germline trimming cut 5 bases from V and 8 bases from J; bases unmatched to any gene: 14. CDR3 amino acids: CASSIRPGLAGAAYEQFF. The CDR3 DNA sequence: TGTGCCAGCAGCATACGACCGGGACTAGCGGGGGCGGCATATGAGCAGTTCTTC.

This clonotype has more than one count but fewer than ten. The chain recombines TRBV3-1 with TRBJ1-1, with TRBD1 matching 7 bases. Unmatched junction bases numbered 3, after V lost 0 bases and J lost 5 bases. The CDR3 runs to 14 residues. The germline V gene encodes CDR1 LGHDT and CDR2 YNNKEL (reference sequence). For the CDR3, the DNA is TGTGCCAGCAGCCAAGAGGACAGGCAGACTGAAGCTTTCTTT. Its protein product is CASSQEDRQTEAFF.

This clonotype has a handful of counts. CDR3 protein: CASSLGLGQGENIQYF. The CDR3 DNA reads TGTGCCAGCAGCTTAGGGCTGGGACAGGGGGAAAACATTCAGTACTTC. The V call is TRBV11-3, the J call TRBJ2-4, with 11 nucleotides matching TRBD1. The CDR3 is made up of 16 amino acids. The V gene end was trimmed by 1 base and the J gene end by 5 bases; junction bases not matched to a gene: 4. Germline CDR1 reads SGHNT; CDR2 reads YENEEA. The full variable domain, with the rest looked up from reference TRBV11-3 and TRBJ2-4, is EAGVVQSPRYKIIEKKQPVAFWCNPISGHNTLYWYLQNLGQGPELLIRYENEEAVDDSQLPKDRFSAERLKGVDSTLKIQPAELGDSAVYLCASSLGLGQGENIQYFGAGTRLSVL.

This clonotype has more than one count but fewer than ten. The J gene is TRBJ1-4, the V gene TRBV6-6; 8 bases agree with TRBD1. CDR1 MNHNY and CDR2 SVGAGI come from the germline V gene (reference sequence). CDR3 size: 14 residues. V trimming: 8 bases; J trimming: 6 bases; junction bases outside the gene matches: 8. The CDR3 sequence is CASQRTGRDEKLFF. The DNA for the CDR3 is TGTGCCAGCCAGAGGACAGGGAGGGATGAAAAACTGTTTTTT.

This clonotype has more than one count but fewer than ten. The genes are TRBV9 and TRBJ1-6, with TRBD1 as a possible D gene (5 bases). This CDR3 region has 15 residues. The V gene's germline CDR1 is SGDLS and CDR2 YYNGEE. V gave up 0 bases and J gave up 5 bases, with 9 bases separating them. The CDR3 is CASSVGDFNNSPLHF. The CDR3 DNA reads as TGTGCCAGCAGCGTAGGGGACTTTAATAATTCACCCCTCCACTTT.

The table lists this clonotype with many counts. This chain connects TRBV4-1 to TRBJ2-3; TRBD1 might be the D (5 bases). Germline assignment: CDR1 MGHRA and CDR2 YSYEKL. The CDR3 length is 16 residues. The V and J ends lost 4 bases and 0 bases respectively, with 14 bases between them. The CDR3 is CASSPRQLTSTDTQYF. The DNA for the CDR3 is TGCGCCAGCAGCCCTCGACAGTTAACTAGCACAGATACGCAGTATTTT.

This chain uses TRBV6-5 with TRBJ1-2, with D possibly TRBD1 on 6 matching bases. CDR3 length equals 15 residues. The germline V gene encodes CDR1 MNHEY and CDR2 SVGAGI. V was trimmed by 11 bases and J by 2 bases, leaving 21 bases between them. CDR3 region: CAGSHEGGGNYGYTF. Written as DNA, the CDR3 is TGTGCCGGCTCCCACGAGGGGGGAGGGAACTATGGCTACACCTTC.

This clonotype turned up a few times. The chain uses TRBV6-6 and TRBJ2-6, with D tentatively TRBD1 (6 bases). Germline assignment: CDR1 MNHNY and CDR2 SVGAGI (reference sequence). This CDR3 comprises 13 residues. V was shortened by 8 bases and J by 8 bases, with 13 bases between the two germline ends. The CDR3 DNA reads TGTGCCAGCTCGGAGGACAGCCCCAACGTCCTGACTTTC. Protein: CASSEDSPNVLTF.

The chain has TRBV7-6 and TRBJ2-4, with D perhaps TRBD2 (7 bases). Germline CDR1 reads SGHVS; CDR2 reads FNYEAQ. The CDR3 runs 14 residues. V shed 4 bases and J shed 13 bases, with 20 bases lying between them. The CDR3: CASSSRRGADGQYF. CDR3 nucleotide sequence: TGTGCCAGCAGCTCGAGACGGGGGGCCGATGGGCAGTACTTC.

This clonotype was counted at least ten times. The chain recombines TRBV7-9 with TRBJ2-1; D is possibly TRBD1 or TRBD2 (5 bases each). Trimming removed 1 base at V and 3 bases at J, with 13 bases between. Per germline, CDR1 SEHNR and CDR2 FQNEAQ (reference sequence). There are 16 residues in the CDR3. CDR3 nucleotide sequence: TGTGCCAGCAGCTTAGGAGGGACCCTCCTCTACAATGAGCAGTTCTTC. This encodes CASSLGGTLLYNEQFF.

This clonotype has only one observation. Possible read error: a much larger clone is one base away. V and J are TRBV12-3 or TRBV12-4 and TRBJ2-5, with D possibly being TRBD1 or TRBD2 (5 bases each). The J call may be faulty, since TRBJ2-7 better matches the DNA end. This CDR3 is built from 13 residues. DNA for the CDR3: TGTGCCAGCAGTTTAGTGGGGGTGAGCGAGCAGTACTTC. Residues: CASSLVGVSEQYF.

This clonotype has a count of ten or more. The chain couples TRBV7-2 to TRBJ2-3; D gene uncertain. The germline V and J ends were trimmed by 2 bases and 0 bases, with 18 bases remaining between them. The V gene's germline CDR1 is SGHTA and CDR2 FQGNSA. The CDR3 has 18 amino acids. In DNA, the CDR3 is TGTGCCAGCAGCTTATACCCTCGGTTTGAGCGTAGCACAGATACGCAGTATTTT. Amino acid sequence: CASSLYPRFERSTDTQYF.

About this clonotype: Just one base apart from a much larger clone, this may be a read error. The J gene is TRBJ2-3, the V gene TRBV21-1; TRBD2, the table's D call, lacks a check against the DNA. TRBV21-1 represents a pseudogene. This CDR3 is built from 17 residues. CDR3 region: CASSKGKRAGGVDTPYF. CDR3 DNA: TGTGCCAGCAGCAAAGGAAAGCGAGCGGGTGGAGTGGATACGCCGTATTTT.

This clonotype was picked up many times. The chain combines TRBV12-3 or TRBV12-4 with TRBJ1-2; D gene uncertain. V was pared by 1 base and J by 6 bases, with 18 bases between. CDR3 size: 16 residues. CDR3 coding DNA: TGTGCCAGCAGTTTAGAAGTGAGGGCACCGGGAAATGGCTACACCTTC. This sequence encodes CASSLEVRAPGNGYTF.

Comments on this clonotype: It is unclear where the CDR3 begins or ends on the DNA, so no DNA is shown, and the CDR3 is as TCRdb lists it. The chain couples TRBV5-1 to TRBJ1-3. The CDR3 length equals 17 residues, ends included. Germline V lookup: CDR1 SGHRS, CDR2 YFSETQ. CDR3 residues: CTSSFAGGATPMRILYF.